This T cell receptor beta chain was identified during a study of T-cell memory formation after mild COVID-19. This clonotype appeared a few times. Its target is unknown. Study results and caveats: Mainly CM and EM harbored the contracting CD4+ clones; mainly EMRA harbored the CD8+ ones. Clones that got smaller from day 15 to 85 had even CD4/CD8, while clones growing later tipped toward CD4+.

One entry per CDR3 protein, called by TCRdb with MiXCR from the 5' RACE reads. This table has around 510,000 distinct CDR3 sequences, roughly 21% appearing once. The TCR was taken from an adult woman who had mild COVID-19 (a few samples of this study predate the infection). Cell type and time point are not known. Sequenced material: PBMCs or a T cell subset sorted from them (not recorded which).

The CDR3 loop is CASSPLKGSIYF. The CDR3 DNA sequence: TGTGCCAGCTCACCATTGAAAGGGTCCATATATTTT. J is TRBJ1-3 and V is TRBV18; D unclear. The CDR3 sequence is 12 residues long. The germline V and J ends were trimmed by 2 bases and 11 bases, with 10 bases remaining between them. Germline lookup yields CDR1 KGHSH and CDR2 LQKENI.